The 19 T cell receptor beta chains in this list originate from one sample, sequenced in a study of response to subunit inactivated influenza vaccine. MiXCR was run by TCRdb on the RT-PCR reads, yielding one entry per CDR3 protein. In the table there are approximately 230,000 distinct CDR3 sequences, over 9% of which are singletons. The source was non-naive T cells sorted from PBMCs, collected less than 15 days before vaccination. The receptors were gathered from a man aged 50 or older who received an inactivated influenza vaccine.

This clonotype was counted a few times. Here the CDR3 reads CAWSSQGLGHTGELFF. The CDR3, as DNA: TGTGCCTGGAGTTCCCAGGGACTAGGTCACACCGGGGAGCTGTTTTTT. V gene TRBV30 combines with J gene TRBJ2-2; TRBD2 matches at 8 bases. This CDR3 spans 16 amino acids. V gave up 2 bases and J gave up 3 bases; unmatched junction bases: 8. Germline values: CDR1 GTSNPN, CDR2 SVGIG (reference sequence).

This clonotype was seen only a few times. V gene TRBV4-3 combines with J gene TRBJ2-3, with D possibly being TRBD1 or TRBD2 (5 bases each). Germline assignment: CDR1 LGHNA and CDR2 YSLEER. Between the trimmed V and J ends, which lost 1 base and 7 bases, there was a span of 15 bases. CDR3 length: 15 amino acids. For the CDR3, the DNA is TGCGCCAGCAGCCAAGGGCGAGGGGACGTACATACGCAGTATTTT. Its translation: CASSQGRGDVHTQYF.

This chain uses TRBV7-2 with TRBJ2-1, with D maybe TRBD2 (7 bases). The V and J ends lost 5 bases and 4 bases respectively, with 21 bases between them. The germline gives CDR1 SGHTA, CDR2 FQGNSA. This CDR3 region has 17 residues. Here the CDR3 DNA reads TGTGCCAGCAGCCCTCTGACTAGGGGAGGGGGTTACAATGAGCAGTTCTTC. Its protein product is CASSPLTRGGGYNEQFF.

The V gene is TRBV20-1, the J gene TRBJ2-5, with 9 bases lining up with TRBD2. CDR3 size: 15 residues. Per germline, CDR1 DFQATT and CDR2 SNEGSKA (reference sequence). The V gene end was trimmed by 5 bases and the J gene end by 4 bases; junction bases not matched to a gene: 11. In nucleotides, the CDR3 is TGCAGTGCTTATGGCGCGGGGGGGTGGAGAGAGACCCAGTACTTC. Amino acids: CSAYGAGGWRETQYF.

This clonotype has a handful of counts. This rearrangement joins TRBV15 to TRBJ2-1, with 7 bases aligning to TRBD2. The CDR3 has 15 residues. The germline gives CDR1 LNHNV, CDR2 YYDKDF (reference sequence). V shed 5 bases and J 7 bases; nucleotides not matched to a gene: 11. CDR3 residues: CATSPRAGERNEQFF. The CDR3, as DNA: TGTGCCACCAGCCCGCGGGCGGGAGAGCGGAATGAGCAGTTCTTC.

V and J are TRBV30 and TRBJ2-4; a possible D gene is TRBD2 (5 bases). The V end lost 8 bases, the J end lost 4 bases, and 15 bases lay between the germline ends. Germline V gene sequence: CDR1 GTSNPN, CDR2 SVGIG (reference sequence). CDR3 size: 13 residues. Here the CDR3 DNA reads TGTGCCCGCTCGGGGTTGCGGAAAAACATTCAGTACTTC. This encodes CARSGLRKNIQYF.

The chain links TRBV20-1 to TRBJ2-3; the D gene is possibly TRBD1 (6 bases). Germline CDR1 DFQATT, CDR2 SNEGSKA (reference sequence). V lost 4 bases to trimming and J lost 1 base, with 15 bases between them. This CDR3 region has 15 residues. This CDR3 is CSAILQGKGTDTQYF. The CDR3 DNA sequence: TGCAGTGCTATCCTACAGGGAAAAGGCACAGATACGCAGTATTTT.

The chain recombines TRBV6-1 with TRBJ1-2; 7 positions agree with TRBD1. CDR1 and CDR2 from the germline V gene are MNHNS and SASEGT. This CDR3 contains 14 residues. Germline trimming cut 9 bases from V and 4 bases from J; bases unmatched to any gene: 11. The chain's CDR3 is CASIRTGGGYGYTF. The CDR3, as DNA: TGTGCCAGTATACGGACAGGAGGAGGCTATGGCTACACCTTC.

The V gene is TRBV5-6, the J gene TRBJ2-2; D remains ambiguous. CDR1 is SGHDT and CDR2 is YYEEEE in the germline V gene. The CDR3 extends over 15 amino acids. Between the trimmed V and J ends, which lost 2 bases and 0 bases, there was a span of 8 bases. CDR3 nucleotide sequence: TGTGCCAGCAGCTTCGGCGGTACGAACACCGGGGAGCTGTTTTTT. This codes for CASSFGGTNTGELFF. The whole variable domain, remainder taken from reference TRBV5-6 and TRBJ2-2, is DAGVTQSPTHLIKTRGQQVTLRCSPKSGHDTVSWYQQALGQGPQFIFQYYEEEERQRGNFPDRFSGHQFPNYSSELNVNALLLGDSALYLCASSFGGTNTGELFFGEGSRLTVL.

This clonotype was counted a few times. This chain connects TRBV9 to TRBJ2-5; 9 bases agree with TRBD1. Germline V gene sequence: CDR1 SGDLS, CDR2 YYNGEE. After removal of 0 bases from V and 5 bases from J, the junction contained 5 bases not matched to a gene. The CDR3 extends over 15 amino acids. The CDR3 coding sequence is TGTGCCAGCAGCGTAGATTTGGACAGGGGTGAGACCCAGTACTTC. It yields the protein CASSVDLDRGETQYF. The entire variable domain, with the rest obtained from reference TRBV9 and TRBJ2-5, is as follows: DSGVTQTPKHLITATGQRVTLRCSPRSGDLSVYWYQQSLDQGLQFLIQYYNGEERAKGNILERFSAQQFPDLHSELNLSSLELGDSALYFCASSVDLDRGETQYFGPGTRLLVL.

This clonotype has at least ten counts. The chain is built from TRBV4-2 and TRBJ2-2; no clear D. The CDR3 covers 15 residues. Germline loops: CDR1 LGHNA, CDR2 YNFKEQ. V was shortened by 1 base and J by 0 bases, with 6 bases between the two germline ends. Here the CDR3 DNA reads TGTGCCAGCAGCCAAGCTTACCCGAACACCGGGGAGCTGTTTTTT. Translated: CASSQAYPNTGELFF.

The rearrangement uses TRBV5-1 and TRBJ2-1; weak D call: TRBD2 (5 bases). The germline V gene has CDR1 SGHRS and CDR2 YFSETQ. The ends were cut back, 0 bases at V and 1 base at J, with 11 bases in the middle. The CDR3 spans 16 residues. In DNA, the CDR3 is TGCGCCAGCAGCTTGGATGCGGGTAGATCCTACAATGAGCAGTTCTTC. Its protein product is CASSLDAGRSYNEQFF.

The chain uses TRBV2 and TRBJ2-7; 9 nucleotides agree with TRBD1. Germline assignment: CDR1 SNHLY and CDR2 FYNNEI. Losses at the gene ends were 8 bases for V and 2 bases for J; bases not matched to a gene: 4. The CDR3 is 13 amino acids. The CDR3 is CASAGQGPYEQYF. In DNA, the CDR3 is TGTGCCAGCGCGGGACAGGGACCCTACGAGCAGTACTTC.

This chain uses TRBV6-5 with TRBJ1-6; 7 bases are a match to TRBD1. Germline loops: CDR1 MNHEY, CDR2 SVGAGI. The CDR3 totals 15 residues. V shed 2 bases and J 9 bases; nucleotides not matched to a gene: 7. The CDR3 sequence: CASSYAPQGGSPLHF. Here the CDR3 DNA reads TGTGCCAGCAGTTACGCCCCCCAGGGGGGTTCACCCCTCCACTTT.

This chain joins TRBV3-1 and TRBJ2-7, with D perhaps TRBD2 (7 bases). Looked up from germline, CDR1 is LGHDT and CDR2 is YNNKEL (reference sequence). V was cut by 5 bases and J by 2 bases, with 16 bases left in between. This CDR3 comprises 15 residues. The CDR3 nucleotides read TGTGCCAGCAGCAACAGGGAGGGGGTGGCCTACGAGCAGTACTTC. Its translation is CASSNREGVAYEQYF.

The chain carries TRBV29-1 and TRBJ2-5, with TRBD2 identical over 15 bases. This CDR3 is built from 18 residues. J lost 4 bases, V lost 4 bases, and 13 bases had no gene match. Germline-derived CDR1 and CDR2 are SQVTM and ANQGSEA. The CDR3 spells CSVGLRGGLAGGLETQYF. The CDR3 nucleotides are TGCAGCGTTGGCCTCCGAGGAGGACTAGCGGGAGGGTTAGAGACCCAGTACTTC. Variable domain in full (rest from reference TRBV29-1 and TRBJ2-5): SAVISQKPSRDICQRGTSLTIQCQVDSQVTMMFWYRQQPGQSLTLIATANQGSEATYESGFVIDKFPISRPNLTFSTLTVSNMSPEDSSIYLCSVGLRGGLAGGLETQYFGPGTRLLVL.

This clonotype has only a few counts. The V and J genes are TRBV7-2 and TRBJ2-3; TRBD1 is a possible D gene (6 bases). The CDR3 consists of 14 residues. V was shortened by 5 bases and J by 2 bases, with 11 bases between the two germline ends. Germline-derived CDR1 and CDR2 are SGHTA and FQGNSA. The CDR3 region has the DNA TGTGCCAGCAGCCCTACAGGGTTCACAGATACGCAGTATTTT. Translated: CASSPTGFTDTQYF.

This clonotype came up a few times. The chain recombines TRBV6-2 or TRBV6-3 with TRBJ2-7, with 8 bases lining up with TRBD1. Germline assignment: CDR1 MNHEY and CDR2 SVGEGT. J was trimmed by 6 bases and V by 6 bases; bases with no gene match: 13. There are 15 residues in the CDR3. CDR3 sequence (DNA): TGTGCCAGCAGCAAGGACCGGGGCAGGGGGCGCGAGCAGTACTTC. Translated: CASSKDRGRGREQYF.

This clonotype was detected many times. The chain is built from TRBV27 and TRBJ2-7; D not certain. Germline assignment: CDR1 MNHEY and CDR2 SMNVEV (reference sequence). V was shortened by 5 bases and J by 0 bases, with 5 bases between the two germline ends. The CDR3 consists of 12 residues. The CDR3 DNA follows: TGTGCCAGCAGTACCAGCTCCTACGAGCAGTACTTC. Translating it yields CASSTSSYEQYF.